This note documents a single TCR beta chain sequence. The antigen it binds to is not known. No much larger clone exists at a distance of one base, and base qualities are not known. The data derive from a study of cytomegalovirus exposure and HLA in healthy donors (dated by TCRdb to about 2017). In terms of the full investigation: In an earlier analysis of fewer than 750 of the donors, 276 Gb of sequence data and just under 120 million unique TCR beta sequences from approximately 180 million T cells were reported. Approximately 300 gigabases of sequencing data and 80 million or so unique TCR sequences were included in an early release covering 550 to 650 HLA-typed donors. The genetic ancestry cluster associated with self-reported Caucasian donors included over 80% of the roughly 410 genotyped donors. The study aimed to test whether signatures of past pathogen exposure could be identified by cataloging public T cell receptors. The T cell repertoires of 550 to 850 subjects were profiled by immunosequencing and related to cytomegalovirus serostatus. Along with the roughly 610-subject first cohort, a separate validation cohort of over 90 different subjects was used. The study combined high-throughput TCR immunosequencing, statistical association of individual TCRs with disease status, and machine learning to predict cytomegalovirus infection status. To study patterns of TCR occurrence, a later analysis re-analyzed previously published TCR beta repertoires from 600 to 750 donors and added high-resolution HLA genotyping. Rather than using new phenotypic data, the later analysis identified candidate immune exposures from TCR beta sequences and from how often those sequences occurred across donors. To decide whether each TCR beta V gene segment behaved as functional or pseudogenic, an earlier analysis of 587 of the donors relied on high-throughput TCR beta sequencing. Alongside the repertoire data, information on donor age, sex, ethnicity and CMV serostatus was compiled. In a later genetic analysis, genome-wide SNP genotypes for about three fifths of the roughly 670 donors were used, and that subset was treated as a discovery cohort. Every repertoire in the discovery cohort had been generated on one and the same sequencing platform. HLA typing included class I and class II loci at four-digit resolution. The number of donors typed differed by locus, with about 629-630 for A, B, C, DRB1 and DQB1, roughly 520 for DQA1, 606 for DPA1, and 450 to 480 for DPB1. Roughly 5 DR-DQ haplotypes were handled as single units for association and clustering, since linkage in the cohort was strong. Across 300 to 500 genotyped donors of the cohort, an average of roughly 230,000 unique TCR beta nucleotide sequences per donor were sequenced, and roughly a sixth of those sequences were non-productive. Overall study results and their limits: Presence/absence analyses assumed roughly uniform sequencing depth across donors, an assumption that may not hold. A cluster of highly shared sequence variants was judged likely to represent a technical artifact of the sequencing pipeline. CMV serostatus was the only immune exposure information available for the cohort. It was suggested by the authors that the approach could potentially be generalized to other disease states and immunological phenotypes. Correlated functional status among segregating V segments might be attributable to linkage disequilibrium, but an unknown experimental factor could not be ruled out. While some public TCRs were present in many individuals, most TCR sequences turned up only very rarely across donors. Because the 87-base-pair reads could not distinguish some IMGT-functional V segments, including TRBV6-2 and TRBV6-3, those segments were excluded. A total of 150 or so TCR beta chains were listed by the study as associated with cytomegalovirus. In this cohort, only TCR beta chains were sequenced, and detectable features were limited by the absence of alpha or paired-chain data. An association between a missense DCLRE1C variant and V-gene and J-gene trimming of TCR beta chains was found in a later genetic analysis and replicated in an independent cohort. A later genetic analysis reported fewer N-insertions in productive TCRs among donors in an Asian-associated ancestry cluster than the roughly 720-donor mean. Assigning TCR associations to individual alleles was difficult when HLA alleles, especially DR and DQ, strongly co-occurred. The classifier was reported to diagnose cytomegalovirus status with high specificity and sensitivity in both the original and validation cohorts. An earlier analysis of approximately 590 of the donors showed that most TCR beta V segments appeared in productive rearrangements either about 90% or about 30% of the time, which broadly matched IMGT annotations. A later analysis found that most CMV-associated TCR beta chains appeared HLA-restricted, with HLA associations seemingly driven largely by CMV exposure. Because counts were too low, more than 15 rarely observed V segments, including chromosome 9 orphons, were excluded from the earlier analysis of 587 of the donors. In a later analysis, HLA-associated TCR beta chains showed more clonal expansion and lower generation probabilities than non-associated chains that were equally common. Several of the top co-occurrence clusters appeared to be linked to parvovirus B19, influenza, CMV and Epstein-Barr virus, according to a later analysis. Because some donors lacked HLA typing at each locus, the association tests relied only on the typed subset. In a later analysis, the rate of TCR association differed among HLA loci, with DRB1 alleles having the most associated TCRs and HLA-C alleles having the fewest. A few of the identified cytomegalovirus-associated TCR beta chains were confirmed in vitro to be specific for cytomegalovirus antigens. Specific HLA alleles were associated with some 15,000 TCR beta sequences at a false discovery rate of 0.05 in a later analysis. A further reported finding was that TCR beta sequences accurately predicted the HLA-A and HLA-B alleles for most subjects in the first cohort.

The library was produced with the immunoSEQ multiplex PCR assay. For the multiplex PCR, a mixture combining 60 forward primers for TCR Vbeta segments and 13 reverse primers for TCR Jbeta segments was used. A multiplex PCR assay on genomic DNA amplified the CDR3 region of rearranged TCR beta genes. Amplified TCR beta libraries were sequenced as 87-base-pair reads on the Illumina HiSeq System. Turning to the authors' computational methods: In a later analysis, approximately 74 million unique TCR beta chains were counted across the roughly 700 repertoires, and roughly 11 million of these chains were shared by at least two donors. To remove PCR and sequencing errors, raw reads were error-corrected and collapsed into unique sequences using a nearest-neighbor algorithm that merged closely related sequences. V, D and J gene segments were assigned by aligning CDR3 sequences to IMGT reference sequences. Each retained sequence needed at least a six-nucleotide match to both a V gene segment and a J gene segment. A rearrangement was called productive if the CDR3 had no stop codons and remained in frame with V and J, and every other rearrangement was called non-productive. Following IMGT convention, CDR3 was defined as the stretch from the second conserved V-encoded cysteine up to the conserved J-encoded phenylalanine. Sequences without an unambiguous match to a single V gene segment were excluded from the earlier analysis of several hundred of the donors. In an earlier analysis of 450 to 700 of the donors, V segments were called functional above 56.7% productive rearrangements and were called segregating when the between-donor standard deviation exceeded 5%. A statistical classification framework was built to diagnose cytomegalovirus status from the catalog of TCR beta chain sequences. V and J gene assignment, in a later analysis, came from comparing TCR nucleotide sequences with IMGT/GENE-DB human TR gene sequences. A later analysis assigned CDR3 sequences and most-parsimonious VDJ recombination scenarios with the TCRdist pipeline. In a later analysis, each TCR beta chain was defined by its CDR3 amino acid sequence together with its V-gene family, and reads lacking a unique V-gene family were excluded. In a later analysis, approximately 640 highly shared, low-generation-probability nucleotide sequences were removed to address suspected cross-contamination and a sequencing artifact. A later analysis calculated a clonal expansion index for each public chain from normalized within-repertoire ranks of inferred template counts. In a later analysis, generation probabilities were computed with a VDJ recombination model fitted to out-of-frame rearrangements, and the resulting probabilities were checked against IGoR. A later analysis scored TCR-TCR, TCR-HLA and TCR-CMV co-occurrence with hypergeometric tests, applying a repertoire-size bias correction to TCR pairs. A later analysis estimated false discovery rates by permuting HLA or CMV assignments 20 times. In a later analysis, co-occurring TCRs were grouped with DBSCAN, and TCRdist sequence similarity was added when clustering was performed within HLA-allele-positive subsets. Repertoires with fewer than 30,000 or more than 120,000 public chains were left out of co-occurrence clustering, as were four to six repertoires with anomalous nucleotide sharing. Not all clones reach the TCRdb copy of this immuneACCESS table, which keeps in-frame sequences only. Checked studies attribute under half of the gap to unresolved V genes and leave the rest unexplained. From that table come the V and J calls and clone size; the DNA was used to work out D and trimming. A total of roughly 98,000 clones appear in this sample, roughly 79% of them only once. The ten most abundant clones make up 1.5% to 2% of the sample.

The cohort was made up of hundreds of healthy bone marrow donors. At the time of sampling, every cohort member was nominally healthy, though immune exposures that went unrecorded were likely present. The donor was CMV seronegative and was included in the group of a few hundred seronegative cohort members. Each donor provided a peripheral blood sample, and peripheral blood mononuclear cells were used for TCR beta sequencing. The Qiagen DNeasy Blood Extraction Kit was used to extract genomic DNA from the blood cell samples. The CDR3 numbers 14 residues from cysteine through phenylalanine. The DNA shown is the 42-base CDR3, in frame from base 1. The germline V gene supplies CDR1 SGDLS and CDR2 YYNGEE. V was cut back by 3 bases and J by 4 bases, leaving a gap of 12 bases between them.

The chain is assembled from TRBV9 and TRBJ2-3; the D segment cannot be called with confidence. The sample was PBMCs. The source of this sequence is a man aged 40-50 years in good health and CMV-seronegative. The base sequence is TGTGCCAGCAGCGATTCCAGGTTGGCAGATACGCAGTATTTT. Its protein reads: CASSDSRLADTQYF.